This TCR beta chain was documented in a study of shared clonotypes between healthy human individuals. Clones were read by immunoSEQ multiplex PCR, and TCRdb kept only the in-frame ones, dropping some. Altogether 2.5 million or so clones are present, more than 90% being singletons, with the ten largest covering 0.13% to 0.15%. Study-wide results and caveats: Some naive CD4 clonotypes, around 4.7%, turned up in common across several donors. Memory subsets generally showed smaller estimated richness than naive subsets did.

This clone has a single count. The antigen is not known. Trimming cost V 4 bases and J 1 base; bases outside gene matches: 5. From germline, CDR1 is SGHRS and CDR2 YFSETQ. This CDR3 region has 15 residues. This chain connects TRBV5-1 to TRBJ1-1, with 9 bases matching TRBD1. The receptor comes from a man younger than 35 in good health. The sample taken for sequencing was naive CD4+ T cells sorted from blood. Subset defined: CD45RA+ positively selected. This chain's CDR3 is CASSPTGQGNTEAFF. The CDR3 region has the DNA TGCGCCAGCAGCCCGACGGGACAGGGGAACACTGAAGCTTTCTTT.